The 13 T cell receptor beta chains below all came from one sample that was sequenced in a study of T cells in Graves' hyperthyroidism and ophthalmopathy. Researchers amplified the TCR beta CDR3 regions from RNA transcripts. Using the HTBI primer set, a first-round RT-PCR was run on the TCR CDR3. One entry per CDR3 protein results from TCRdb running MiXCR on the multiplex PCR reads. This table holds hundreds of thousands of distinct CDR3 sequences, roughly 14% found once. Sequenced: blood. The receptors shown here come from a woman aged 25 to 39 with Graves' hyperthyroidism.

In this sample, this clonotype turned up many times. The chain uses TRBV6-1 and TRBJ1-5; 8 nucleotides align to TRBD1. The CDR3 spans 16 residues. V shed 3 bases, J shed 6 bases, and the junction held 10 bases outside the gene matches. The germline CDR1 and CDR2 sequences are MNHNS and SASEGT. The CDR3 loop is CASSDTTGTGSQPQHF. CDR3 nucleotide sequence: TGTGCCAGCAGTGATACAACCGGGACAGGCAGTCAGCCCCAGCATTTT.

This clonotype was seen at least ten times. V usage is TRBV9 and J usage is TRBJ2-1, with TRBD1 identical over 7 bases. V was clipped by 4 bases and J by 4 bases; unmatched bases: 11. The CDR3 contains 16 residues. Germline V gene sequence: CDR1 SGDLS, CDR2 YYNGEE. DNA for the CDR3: TGTGCCAGCAGCCAGAAGACAGGGTGGGAGTACAATGAGCAGTTCTTC. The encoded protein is CASSQKTGWEYNEQFF.

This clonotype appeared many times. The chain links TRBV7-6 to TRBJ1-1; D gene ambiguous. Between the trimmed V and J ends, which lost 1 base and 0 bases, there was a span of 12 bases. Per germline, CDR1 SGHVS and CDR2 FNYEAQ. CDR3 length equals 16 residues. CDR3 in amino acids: CASSLEASLMNTEAFF. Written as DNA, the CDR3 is TGTGCCAGCAGCTTAGAGGCCAGCTTGATGAACACTGAAGCTTTCTTT.

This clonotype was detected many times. The CDR3 DNA sequence: TGTGCCAGCAGTCCCTCGGGAAGCTTTGTCTACGAGCAGTACTTC. The encoded protein is CASSPSGSFVYEQYF. V and J are TRBV12-3 or TRBV12-4 and TRBJ2-7, with D possibly being TRBD2 (5 bases). The CDR3 has 15 amino acids. V lost 5 bases and J lost 3, with 17 bases in between.

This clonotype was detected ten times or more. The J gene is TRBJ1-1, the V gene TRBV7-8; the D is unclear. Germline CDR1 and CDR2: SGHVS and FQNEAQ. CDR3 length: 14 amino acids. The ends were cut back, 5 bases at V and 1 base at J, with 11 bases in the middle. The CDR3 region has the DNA TGTGCCAGCAGCCCGTCCCGGGGGAACACTGAAGCTTTCTTT. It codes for CASSPSRGNTEAFF. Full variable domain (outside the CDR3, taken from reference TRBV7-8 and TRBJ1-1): GAGVSQSPRYKVAKRGQDVALRCDPISGHVSLFWYQQALGQGPEFLTYFQNEAQLDKSGLPSDRFFAERPEGSVSTLKIQRTQQEDSAVYLCASSPSRGNTEAFFGQGTRLTVV.

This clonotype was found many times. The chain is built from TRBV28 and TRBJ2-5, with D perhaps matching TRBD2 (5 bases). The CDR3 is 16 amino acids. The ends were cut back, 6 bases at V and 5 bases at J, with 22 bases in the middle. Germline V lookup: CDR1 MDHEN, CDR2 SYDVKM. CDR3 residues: CASRHDAGSPRETQYF. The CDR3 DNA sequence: TGTGCCAGCAGGCATGACGCGGGCAGCCCGCGGGAGACCCAGTACTTC.

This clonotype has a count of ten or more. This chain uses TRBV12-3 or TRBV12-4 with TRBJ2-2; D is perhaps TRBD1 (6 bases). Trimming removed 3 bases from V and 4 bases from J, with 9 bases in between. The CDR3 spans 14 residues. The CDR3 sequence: CASSFQGTTGELFF. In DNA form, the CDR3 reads TGTGCCAGCAGTTTCCAGGGGACCACCGGGGAGCTGTTTTTT.

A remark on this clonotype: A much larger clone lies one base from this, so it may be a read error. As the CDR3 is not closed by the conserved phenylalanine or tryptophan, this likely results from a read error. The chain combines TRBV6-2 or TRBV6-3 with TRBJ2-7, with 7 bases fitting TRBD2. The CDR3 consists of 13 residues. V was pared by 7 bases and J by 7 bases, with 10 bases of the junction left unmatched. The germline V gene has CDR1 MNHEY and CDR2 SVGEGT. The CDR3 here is CASTRDYLREQYL. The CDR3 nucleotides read TGTGCCAGCACTAGGGACTACCTTCGGGAGCAGTACCTC.

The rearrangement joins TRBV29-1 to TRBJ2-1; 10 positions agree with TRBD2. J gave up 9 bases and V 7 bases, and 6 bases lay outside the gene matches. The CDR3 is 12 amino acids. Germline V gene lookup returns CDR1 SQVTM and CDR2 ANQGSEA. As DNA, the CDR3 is TGCAGCGCCCTAGCGGGAGCCCTTGAGCAGTTCTTC. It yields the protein CSALAGALEQFF.

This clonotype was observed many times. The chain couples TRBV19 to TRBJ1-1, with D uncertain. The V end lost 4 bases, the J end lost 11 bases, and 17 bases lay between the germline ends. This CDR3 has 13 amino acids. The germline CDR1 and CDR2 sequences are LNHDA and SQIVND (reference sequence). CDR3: CASSTYARSHAFF. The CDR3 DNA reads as TGTGCCAGTAGTACATACGCTCGCTCGCACGCTTTCTTT.

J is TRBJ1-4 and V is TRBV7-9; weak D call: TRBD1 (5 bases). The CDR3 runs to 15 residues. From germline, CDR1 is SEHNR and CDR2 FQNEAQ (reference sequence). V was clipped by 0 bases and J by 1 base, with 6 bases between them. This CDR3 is CASSLAQGTNEKLFF. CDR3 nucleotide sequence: TGTGCCAGCAGCTTAGCCCAGGGAACTAATGAAAAACTGTTTTTT.

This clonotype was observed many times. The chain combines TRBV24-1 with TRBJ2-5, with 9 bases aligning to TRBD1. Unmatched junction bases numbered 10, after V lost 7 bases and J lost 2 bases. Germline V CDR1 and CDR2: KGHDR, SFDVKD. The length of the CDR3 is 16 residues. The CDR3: CATRKRRGTGQETQYF. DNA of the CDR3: TGTGCCACCAGAAAACGCCGCGGGACAGGGCAAGAGACCCAGTACTTC.

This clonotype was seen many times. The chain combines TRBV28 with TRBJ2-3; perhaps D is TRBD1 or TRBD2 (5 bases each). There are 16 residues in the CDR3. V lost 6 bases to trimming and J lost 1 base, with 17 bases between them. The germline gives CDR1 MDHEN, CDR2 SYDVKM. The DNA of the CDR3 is TGTGCCAGCAGCCCTTTCCCCGGGGACGGCACAGATACGCAGTATTTT. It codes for CASSPFPGDGTDTQYF.